These 18 T cell receptor beta chains were all obtained from the same sample, sequenced in a study of post-analysis software for immune sequencing data. General study points: The five TRBV segments detected at higher frequency in patients than in controls included TRBV5-6, TRBV5-1 and TRBV20-1.

Researchers reported that TCR beta cDNA libraries carried unique molecular identifiers. Using its own MiXCR run on the PCR reads, TCRdb lists one record per CDR3 protein. The profile covers 750,000 to 900,000 distinct CDR3 sequences, with just over 45% appearing a single time and over 4.5% taken by the ten largest. The antigens for these receptors are not known. The source material was blood. The origin of the receptors is a girl aged 10-17 years with multiple sclerosis.

The V gene is TRBV20-1, the J gene TRBJ2-1; 9 bases fit TRBD1. This CDR3 has 14 amino acids. V lost 3 bases to trimming and J lost 5 bases; unmatched junction nucleotides: 5. Germline V CDR1 and CDR2: DFQATT, SNEGSKA (reference sequence). CDR3 bases: TGCAGTGCTAGGATACAGGGGGCGGACAATGAGCAGTTCTTC. Translated, it gives CSARIQGADNEQFF.

The chain combines TRBV12-3 or TRBV12-4 with TRBJ2-3; 9 bases map to TRBD2. J gave up 2 bases and V 1 base, and 4 bases lay outside the gene matches. The CDR3 sequence is 16 residues long. In DNA form, the CDR3 reads TGTGCCAGCAGTTTAGGGGTAGCGGGAGACACAGATACGCAGTATTTT. It encodes CASSLGVAGDTDTQYF.

The gene calls are TRBV5-1 and TRBJ2-5; D tentatively reads TRBD1 or TRBD2 (5 bases each). Trimming stripped 4 bases from V and 5 bases from J, with 15 bases between. CDR1 is SGHRS, CDR2 YFSETQ, per germline. This CDR3 is 14 amino acids long. The CDR3 region is CASSRGRSWETQYF. CDR3 nucleotide sequence: TGCGCCAGCAGCCGGGGACGGAGCTGGGAGACCCAGTACTTC.

V is TRBV12-3 or TRBV12-4 and J is TRBJ1-1, with D maybe TRBD1 (5 bases). The CDR3 consists of 12 residues. Trimming cost V 1 base and J 10 bases, with 10 bases left between them. The CDR3 reads CASSLVLGGAFF. The CDR3 bases are TGTGCCAGCAGTTTAGTTCTTGGGGGAGCTTTCTTT.

This CDR3 is CSARGAGNEQFF. CDR3 in DNA: TGCAGTGCTAGGGGGGCTGGGAATGAGCAGTTCTTC. The rearrangement joins TRBV20-1 to TRBJ2-1, with D tentatively TRBD1 (6 bases). With 3 bases removed from V and 7 bases from J, the gap between germline ends came to 10 bases. The germline V gene has CDR1 DFQATT and CDR2 SNEGSKA (reference sequence). CDR3 length: 12 residues.

The J gene is TRBJ2-3, the V gene TRBV4-3; D not certain. V was shortened by 0 bases and J by 2 bases, with 9 bases between the two germline ends. This CDR3 is 15 amino acids long. CDR1 is LGHNA and CDR2 is YSLEER in the germline V gene. The CDR3 loop is CASSQDGRDTDTQYF. The CDR3 DNA reads as TGCGCCAGCAGCCAAGATGGGCGAGACACAGATACGCAGTATTTT.

The CDR3 here is CASSQGMGQGEEKLFF. CDR3 in DNA: TGCGCCAGCAGCCAAGGGATGGGACAGGGGGAGGAAAAACTGTTTTTT. The chain joins TRBV4-1 to TRBJ1-4; 11 bases line up with TRBD1. J was trimmed by 8 bases and V by 1 base; bases with no gene match: 6. The CDR3 loop spans 16 amino acids. The germline CDR1 and CDR2 sequences are MGHRA and YSYEKL.

The J gene is TRBJ2-7, the V gene TRBV20-1; D may be TRBD2 (5 bases). The CDR3 sequence is 17 residues long. V lost 0 bases to trimming and J lost 1 base, with 19 bases between them. Germline V CDR1 and CDR2: DFQATT, SNEGSKA (reference sequence). The CDR3 bases are TGCAGTGCTAGAGAACTAGACCCTAGACCCACTTCCTACGAGCAGTACTTC. This encodes CSARELDPRPTSYEQYF.

V is TRBV9 and J is TRBJ1-2; D call uncertain. The CDR3 loop spans 16 amino acids. Germline V gene data show CDR1 as SGDLS and CDR2 as YYNGEE. The V and J ends lost 0 bases and 5 bases respectively, with 17 bases between them. The CDR3 bases are TGTGCCAGCAGCGTAGCCCTCGCGGGTTCGGGGTATGGCTACACCTTC. Amino acids: CASSVALAGSGYGYTF. The full variable domain, with the rest looked up from reference TRBV9 and TRBJ1-2, is DSGVTQTPKHLITATGQRVTLRCSPRSGDLSVYWYQQSLDQGLQFLIQYYNGEERAKGNILERFSAQQFPDLHSELNLSSLELGDSALYFCASSVALAGSGYGYTFGSGTRLTVV.

CDR3: CSARSSGDLQETQYF. The DNA for the CDR3 is TGCAGTGCTAGAAGTAGCGGGGACCTCCAAGAGACCCAGTACTTC. The rearrangement joins TRBV20-1 to TRBJ2-5, with 8 positions matching TRBD2. Germline CDR1 and CDR2: DFQATT and SNEGSKA (reference sequence). With 2 bases clipped from V and 1 base from J, the junction kept 6 bases outside the gene matches. The CDR3 extends over 15 amino acids.

This sequence joins TRBV9 and TRBJ2-7, with TRBD2 identical over 12 bases. V trimming: 4 bases; J trimming: 1 base; junction bases outside the gene matches: 15. CDR1 is SGDLS and CDR2 is YYNGEE in the germline V gene. The CDR3 covers 19 residues. The chain's CDR3 is CASSPHATSGRSLSYEQYF. The DNA for the CDR3 is TGTGCCAGCAGCCCCCACGCGACTAGCGGGAGAAGCTTGTCCTACGAGCAGTACTTC.

This clonotype has a handful of counts. The chain uses TRBV5-1 and TRBJ2-7; D ambiguous. Between the trimmed V and J ends, which lost 1 base and 4 bases, there was a span of 18 bases. The CDR3 has 16 residues. Germline loops: CDR1 SGHRS, CDR2 YFSETQ. The CDR3 loop reads CASSLMGKDPIYEQYF. The CDR3 DNA reads TGCGCCAGCAGCTTGATGGGGAAGGATCCCATTTACGAGCAGTACTTC.

This chain links TRBV9 with TRBJ2-3; TRBD2 might be the D (5 bases). V was trimmed by 0 bases and J by 1 base, leaving 9 bases between them. This CDR3 contains 15 residues. Germline CDR1 and CDR2: SGDLS and YYNGEE. The CDR3 DNA reads TGTGCCAGCAGCGTAGGGACTGGCGGCACAGATACGCAGTATTTT. Translating it yields CASSVGTGGTDTQYF.

The rearrangement links TRBV9 to TRBJ2-1, with D possibly matching TRBD2 (6 bases). Per the germline V gene, CDR1 is SGDLS and CDR2 is YYNGEE. V was clipped by 2 bases and J by 5 bases, with 14 bases between them. The CDR3 consists of 15 residues. The CDR3 sequence: CASSVYSGPNNEQFF. In nucleotides, the CDR3 is TGTGCCAGCAGCGTTTACAGCGGGCCCAACAATGAGCAGTTCTTC.

This CDR3 is CATSRDWGLGQPQHF. CDR3 nucleotides: TGTGCCACCAGCAGAGATTGGGGTTTAGGACAGCCCCAGCATTTT. The chain has TRBV15 and TRBJ1-5, with D unclear. Trimming shortened V by 0 bases and J by 7 bases, and 13 bases separated the two germline ends. CDR1 is LNHNV, CDR2 YYDKDF, per germline (reference sequence). CDR3 size: 15 residues.

J is TRBJ2-1 and V is TRBV25-1, with TRBD1 matching 8 bases. J lost 6 bases, V lost 1 base, and 8 bases had no gene match. This CDR3 comprises 16 residues. Germline V CDR1 and CDR2: MGHDK, SYGVNS. The CDR3 DNA is TGTGCCAGCAGTGAATTTGGACAGGGTGAGGTCAATGAGCAGTTCTTC. Translation: CASSEFGQGEVNEQFF.

The table lists this clonotype with a few counts. The chain joins TRBV7-9 to TRBJ2-5; D remains ambiguous. Trimming removed 1 base at V and 1 base at J, with 10 bases between. CDR1 is SEHNR, CDR2 FQNEAQ, per germline (reference sequence). The CDR3 is 15 residues long. The CDR3 bases are TGTGCCAGCAGCTTAGGGATGGGTAGCCAAGAGACCCAGTACTTC. The encoded protein is CASSLGMGSQETQYF. The variable domain in full, with the rest retrieved from reference TRBV7-9 and TRBJ2-5, is DTGVSQNPRHKITKRGQNVTFRCDPISEHNRLYWYRQTLGQGPEFLTYFQNEAQLEKSRLLSDRFSAERPKGSFSTLEIQRTEQGDSAMYLCASSLGMGSQETQYFGPGTRLLVL.

The chain recombines TRBV5-1 with TRBJ2-3, with 7 bases aligning to TRBD1. With 3 bases clipped from V and 3 bases from J, the junction kept 13 bases outside the gene matches. This CDR3 region has 17 residues. Germline CDR1 is SGHRS and CDR2 is YFSETQ. CDR3 loop: CASSYGQAKLRTDTQYF. The CDR3 coding sequence is TGCGCCAGCAGCTACGGACAGGCGAAACTTCGGACAGATACGCAGTATTTT.